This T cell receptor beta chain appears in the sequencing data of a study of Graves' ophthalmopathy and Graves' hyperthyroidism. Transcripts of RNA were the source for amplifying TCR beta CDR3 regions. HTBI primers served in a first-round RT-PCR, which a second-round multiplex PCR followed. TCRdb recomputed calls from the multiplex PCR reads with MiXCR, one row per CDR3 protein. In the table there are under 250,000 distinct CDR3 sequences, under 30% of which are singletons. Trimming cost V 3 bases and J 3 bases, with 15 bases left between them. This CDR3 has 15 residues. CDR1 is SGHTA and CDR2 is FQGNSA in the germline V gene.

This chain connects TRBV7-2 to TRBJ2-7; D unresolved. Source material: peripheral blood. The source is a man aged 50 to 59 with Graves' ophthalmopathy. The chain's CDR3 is CASSFTPPMGYEQYF. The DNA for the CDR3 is TGTGCCAGCAGCTTTACCCCCCCCATGGGCTACGAGCAGTACTTC.